This T cell receptor beta chain comes out of a study of PD-1 blockade in classical Hodgkin lymphoma. The germline V gene encodes CDR1 SGHTS and CDR2 YDEGEE. The V segment lost 5 bases and the J segment 3 bases; nucleotides outside the gene matches: 9. The CDR3 covers 17 residues. Relapse after autologous stem cell transplantation occurred in every patient, and brentuximab vedotin exposure varied. Magnetic negative selection of thawed PBMCs was the method by which CD4+ T cells were purified. Assay: immunoSEQ multiplex PCR; the TCRdb copy retains only in-frame clones and omits some. Of 30,000 or so clones in the sample, roughly 90% were seen once.

This clonotype originated in a human donor with classical Hodgkin lymphoma. This sequence joins TRBV5-8 and TRBJ1-5; 12 nucleotides align to TRBD1. The sequenced sample was CD4+ T cells from blood, obtained at baseline. CDR3 DNA sequence: TGTGCCAGCAGATGGACCGGGACAGGGGGCCCCAATCAGCCCCAGCATTTT. The encoded protein is CASRWTGTGGPNQPQHF.